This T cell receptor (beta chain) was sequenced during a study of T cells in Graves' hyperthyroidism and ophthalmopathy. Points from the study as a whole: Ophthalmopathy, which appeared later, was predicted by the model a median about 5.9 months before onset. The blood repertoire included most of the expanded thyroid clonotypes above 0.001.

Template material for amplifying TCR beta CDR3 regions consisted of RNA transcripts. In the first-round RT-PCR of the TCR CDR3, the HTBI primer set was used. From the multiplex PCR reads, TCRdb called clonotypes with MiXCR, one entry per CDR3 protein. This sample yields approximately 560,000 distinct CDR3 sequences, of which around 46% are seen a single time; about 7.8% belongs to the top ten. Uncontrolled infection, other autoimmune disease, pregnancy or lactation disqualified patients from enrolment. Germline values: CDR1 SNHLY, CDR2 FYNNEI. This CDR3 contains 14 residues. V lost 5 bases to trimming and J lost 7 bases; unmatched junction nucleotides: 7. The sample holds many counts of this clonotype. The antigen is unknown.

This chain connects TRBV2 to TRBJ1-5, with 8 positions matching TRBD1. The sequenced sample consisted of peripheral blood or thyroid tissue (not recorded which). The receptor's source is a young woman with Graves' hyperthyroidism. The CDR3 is CASSKTGAGQPQHF. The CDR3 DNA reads TGTGCCAGCAGTAAGACAGGGGCAGGGCAGCCCCAGCATTTT.